Listed here are 7 T cell receptor beta chains from one sample, sequenced in a study of technical replicates of blood from a handful of donors. Assay used: immunoSEQ multiplex PCR; TCRdb lists only in-frame clones, some missing. In the table there are under 100,000 clones, approximately 95% of which are singletons. The sequencing sample was made of T cells isolated from PBMCs. The receptors were sampled from a human donor in good health.

The chain links TRBV11-3 to TRBJ1-1; D might be TRBD1 (5 bases). CDR1 is SGHNT, CDR2 YENEEA, per germline. V shed 2 bases and J shed 0 bases, with 10 bases lying between them. The CDR3 spans 15 residues. CDR3 sequence reads: CASSLKRTMNTEAFF. The DNA of the CDR3 is TGTGCCAGCAGCTTAAAACGGACAATGAACACTGAAGCTTTCTTT.

This clone was seen more than once but under ten times. J is TRBJ1-1 and V is TRBV29-1; D call uncertain. The CDR3 has 12 residues. Germline assignment: CDR1 SQVTM and CDR2 ANQGSEA. V lost 1 base and J 7 bases, leaving 10 bases between the germline ends. The CDR3 DNA follows: TGCAGCGTTGAAGTAACCACAGTTGAAGCTTTCTTT. Protein product: CSVEVTTVEAFF. Combining the CDR3 with reference TRBV29-1 and TRBJ1-1 gives the whole variable domain SAVISQKPSRDICQRGTSLTIQCQVDSQVTMMFWYRQQPGQSLTLIATANQGSEATYESGFVIDKFPISRPNLTFSTLTVSNMSPEDSSIYLCSVEVTTVEAFFGQGTRLTVV.

The genes are TRBV9 and TRBJ2-3, with 7 bases identical to TRBD2. Germline-derived CDR1 and CDR2 are SGDLS and YYNGEE. Trimming took 3 bases from V and 4 from J; bases not matched to a gene: 8. The CDR3 has 15 residues. The CDR3 DNA sequence: TGTGCCAGCAGCGCTGGGGGACTAAGTGCAGATACGCAGTATTTT. Its protein product is CASSAGGLSADTQYF. Filled out from reference TRBV9 and TRBJ2-3, the complete variable domain reads DSGVTQTPKHLITATGQRVTLRCSPRSGDLSVYWYQQSLDQGLQFLIQYYNGEERAKGNILERFSAQQFPDLHSELNLSSLELGDSALYFCASSAGGLSADTQYFGPGTRLTVL.

The chain has TRBV25-1 and TRBJ1-4; 7 nucleotides agree with TRBD1. J lost 5 bases, V lost 4 bases, and 7 bases had no gene match. Looked up from germline, CDR1 is MGHDK and CDR2 is SYGVNS. This CDR3 has 15 amino acids. The CDR3 DNA reads as TGTGCCAGCAGTGGTAGGGGGCTTGGAAATGAAAAACTGTTTTTT. Amino acids: CASSGRGLGNEKLFF.

The chain links TRBV10-1 to TRBJ2-7; D is possibly TRBD1 (6 bases). The CDR3 length is 14 residues. The germline gives CDR1 WNHNN, CDR2 SYGVQD (reference sequence). With 4 bases removed from V and 2 bases from J, the gap between germline ends came to 12 bases. Written as DNA, the CDR3 is TGCGCCAGCAGTGCGGACAGTGCCACCTACGAGCAGTACTTC. Its translation: CASSADSATYEQYF.

This chain links TRBV5-4 with TRBJ1-2; D is ambiguous. CDR3 length: 13 residues. Germline CDR1 reads SGHNT; CDR2 reads YYREEE (reference sequence). The germline V and J ends were trimmed by 6 bases and 6 bases, with 15 bases remaining between them. CDR3 amino acids: CASTIRMRDGYTF. CDR3 coding DNA: TGTGCCAGCACCATCCGGATGAGGGATGGCTACACCTTC.

V is TRBV6-5 and J is TRBJ1-1; no definite D call. There are 14 residues in the CDR3. Germline loops: CDR1 MNHEY, CDR2 SVGAGI. Trimming left V 8 bases short and J 1 base short, with 14 bases between. The CDR3 sequence: CASAEGRWNTEAFF. The CDR3 DNA sequence: TGTGCCAGCGCCGAGGGAAGGTGGAACACTGAAGCTTTCTTT.